This T cell receptor beta chain stems from a study of CD8 T cells in Susac syndrome. When the RNA was reverse transcribed, random hexamers were used with an input of roughly 0.5 to 1 ug. Amplification of TCR beta CDR3 by immunoSEQ multiplex PCR spanned 54 Vbeta and 13 Jbeta. TCRdb recomputed calls from the immunoSEQ multiplex PCR reads with MiXCR, one row per CDR3 protein. The sample gives 400,000 to 550,000 distinct CDR3 sequences, more than 70% of which show up once; about 0.12% is in the top ten. The authors carried out high-throughput sequencing of TCR beta. They applied it to CD8+ and CD4+ T cells obtained from blood. Negative isolation yielded CD4+ and CD8+ T cells, and FACS enriched TEMRA cells. The V gene end was trimmed by 3 bases and the J gene end by 8 bases; junction bases not matched to a gene: 8. Germline-derived CDR1 and CDR2 are KGHSH and LQKENI. The CDR3 consists of 16 residues.

The chain combines TRBV18 with TRBJ2-1; 12 bases match TRBD2. The sequencing sample was made of CD8+ T cells from PBMCs. This clonotype originated in a human donor with multiple sclerosis. CDR3 nucleotides: TGTGCCAGCTCACCTGACGAAAGACTAGCGGGAGATGAGCAGTTCTTC. Translating gives CASSPDERLAGDEQFF.